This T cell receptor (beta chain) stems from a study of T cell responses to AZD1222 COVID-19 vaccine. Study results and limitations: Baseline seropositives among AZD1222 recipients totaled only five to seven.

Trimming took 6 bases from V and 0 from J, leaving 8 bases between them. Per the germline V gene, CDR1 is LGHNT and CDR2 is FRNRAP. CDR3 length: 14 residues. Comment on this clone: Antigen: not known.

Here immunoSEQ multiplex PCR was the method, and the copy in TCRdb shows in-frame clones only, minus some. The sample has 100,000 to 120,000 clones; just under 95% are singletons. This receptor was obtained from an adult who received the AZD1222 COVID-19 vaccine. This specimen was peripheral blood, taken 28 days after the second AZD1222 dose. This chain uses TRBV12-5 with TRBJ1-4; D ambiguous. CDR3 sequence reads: CASGFSATNEKLFF. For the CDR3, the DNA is TGTGCTAGTGGATTTTCAGCAACTAATGAAAAACTGTTTTTT.